Listed below are T cell receptor beta chains from one sample, sequenced in a study of persistence of HIV-infected CD4 T cells. The data were produced by immunoSEQ multiplex PCR, yet TCRdb's version contains in-frame clones alone and is incomplete. The sample holds 35,000 to 50,000 clones, around 90% seen once. Antigens for these TCRs are unknown. The sample in question was CD4+ T cells sorted from PBMCs after approximately 20-hour stimulation, obtained from a patient who received antiretroviral therapy. The receptors here all came from an adult man with HIV who was CMV-seropositive. Each CDR3 is given with its conserved first and last residue. Fields, in order: clone size, V gene, J gene, D gene, CDR3 protein, CDR3 DNA. A D gene is named only where the DNA matches it firmly. Clone sizes are given selectively: once, few, many, or a class where the clone is expanded.

.	TRBV6-5	TRBJ1-5	.	CASAFSGTGNQPQHF	TGTGCCAGCGCCTTCTCCGGGACCGGCAATCAGCCCCAGCATTTT
.	TRBV4-2	TRBJ2-1	.	CASSQDQQVGGAYNEQFF	TGTGCCAGCAGCCAAGACCAACAGGTAGGGGGGGCCTACAATGAGCAGTTCTTC
.	TRBV20-1	TRBJ2-5	.	CSARPQETQYF	TGCAGTGCTAGACCCCAAGAGACCCAGTACTTC
once	TRBV11-1	TRBJ2-2	.	CASSHTGELFF	TGTGCCAGCAGCCATACTGGGGAGCTGTTTTTT
.	TRBV28	TRBJ1-2	.	CASSLFVAGTNYGYTF	TGTGCCAGCAGTTTATTCGTTGCAGGGACTAACTATGGCTACACCTTC
.	TRBV9	TRBJ1-6	TRBD1	CASSGGTGSPYNSPLHF	TGTGCCAGCAGCGGGGGGACAGGATCACCCTATAATTCACCCCTCCACTTT
.	TRBV3-1/TRBV3-2	TRBJ2-3	TRBD2	CASSESFLAGGRNTQYF	TGTGCCAGCAGCGAGAGCTTTCTAGCGGGGGGGCGAAATACGCAGTATTTT
once	TRBV4-2	TRBJ2-4	TRBD2	CASSQDLKRGKNIQYF	TGTGCCAGCAGCCAAGATCTAAAGCGGGGCAAAAACATTCAGTACTTC
once	TRBV18	TRBJ1-4	.	CASSPPSTNEKLFF	TGTGCCAGCTCACCCCCCTCAACTAATGAAAAACTGTTTTTT
.	TRBV7-2	TRBJ1-2	.	CASSPMRGVGGYTF	TGTGCCAGCAGCCCCATGCGAGGGGTTGGAGGCTACACCTTC
once	TRBV19	TRBJ2-1	TRBD1	CASSLDRWSSYNEQFF	TGTGCCAGTAGTTTGGACAGGTGGAGCTCCTACAATGAGCAGTTCTTC
.	TRBV19	TRBJ2-7	TRBD2	CASSSLRGAEQYF	TGTGCCAGTAGTTCCCTGCGGGGGGCAGAGCAGTACTTC
.	TRBV10-1	TRBJ1-1	.	CASSESSVPTRTEAFF	TGCGCCAGCAGTGAGTCTTCCGTCCCGACGAGGACTGAAGCTTTCTTT
.	TRBV15	TRBJ1-1	TRBD1	CATSRRQGSGTEAFF	TGTGCCACCAGCAGAAGACAGGGGTCGGGCACTGAAGCTTTCTTT
.	TRBV3-1/TRBV3-2	TRBJ1-2	.	CASSLSRPRGGYTF	TGTGCCAGCAGCCTCAGCAGGCCCCGGGGTGGCTACACCTTC